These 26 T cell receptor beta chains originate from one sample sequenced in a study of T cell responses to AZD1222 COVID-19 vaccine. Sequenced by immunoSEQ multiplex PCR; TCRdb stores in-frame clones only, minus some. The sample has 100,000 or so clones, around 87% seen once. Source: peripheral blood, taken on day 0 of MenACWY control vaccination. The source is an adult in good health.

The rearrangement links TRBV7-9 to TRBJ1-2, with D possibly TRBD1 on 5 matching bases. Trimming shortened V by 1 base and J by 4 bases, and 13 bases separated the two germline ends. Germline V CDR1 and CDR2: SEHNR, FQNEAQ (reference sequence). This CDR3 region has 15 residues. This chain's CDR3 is CASSLDWGLLYGYTF. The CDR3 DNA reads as TGTGCCAGCAGCTTAGATTGGGGACTACTCTATGGCTACACCTTC.

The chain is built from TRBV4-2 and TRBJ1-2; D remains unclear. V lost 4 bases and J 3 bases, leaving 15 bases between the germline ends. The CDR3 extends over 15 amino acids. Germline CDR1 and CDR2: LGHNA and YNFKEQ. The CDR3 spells CASSREGEVDYGYTF. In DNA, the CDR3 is TGTGCCAGCAGCCGGGAAGGCGAGGTTGACTATGGCTACACCTTC.

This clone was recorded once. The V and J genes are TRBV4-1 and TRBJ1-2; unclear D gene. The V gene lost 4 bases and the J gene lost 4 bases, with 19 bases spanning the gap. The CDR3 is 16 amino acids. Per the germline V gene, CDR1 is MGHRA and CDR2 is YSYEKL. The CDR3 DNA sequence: TGCGCCAGCAGCCTCCCCAAACGGGCGGACCTCTATGGCTACACCTTC. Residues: CASSLPKRADLYGYTF.

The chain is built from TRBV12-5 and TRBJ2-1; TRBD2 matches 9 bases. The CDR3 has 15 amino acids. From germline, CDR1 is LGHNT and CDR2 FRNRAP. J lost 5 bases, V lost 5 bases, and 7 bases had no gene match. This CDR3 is CASGEGTSSNNEQFF. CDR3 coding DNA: TGTGCTAGTGGTGAAGGGACTAGCAGCAACAATGAGCAGTTCTTC.

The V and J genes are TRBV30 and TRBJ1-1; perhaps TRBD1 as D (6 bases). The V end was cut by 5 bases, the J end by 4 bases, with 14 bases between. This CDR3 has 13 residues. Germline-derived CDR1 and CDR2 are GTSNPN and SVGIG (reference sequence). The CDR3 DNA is TGTGCCTGGCAGGCCCAACAGGGCACTGAAGCTTTCTTT. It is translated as CAWQAQQGTEAFF.

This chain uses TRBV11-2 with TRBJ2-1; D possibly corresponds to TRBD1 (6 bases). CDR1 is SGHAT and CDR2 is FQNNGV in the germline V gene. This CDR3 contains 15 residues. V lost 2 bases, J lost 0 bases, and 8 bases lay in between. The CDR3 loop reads CASSLQGGSYNEQFF. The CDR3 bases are TGTGCCAGCAGCTTACAAGGGGGCTCCTACAATGAGCAGTTCTTC.

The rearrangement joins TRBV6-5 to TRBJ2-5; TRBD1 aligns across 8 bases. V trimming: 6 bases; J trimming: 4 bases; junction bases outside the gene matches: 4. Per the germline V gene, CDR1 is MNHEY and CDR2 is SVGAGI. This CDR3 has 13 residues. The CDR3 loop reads CASSRTGGETQYF. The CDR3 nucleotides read TGTGCCAGCAGCCGAACAGGGGGAGAGACCCAGTACTTC.

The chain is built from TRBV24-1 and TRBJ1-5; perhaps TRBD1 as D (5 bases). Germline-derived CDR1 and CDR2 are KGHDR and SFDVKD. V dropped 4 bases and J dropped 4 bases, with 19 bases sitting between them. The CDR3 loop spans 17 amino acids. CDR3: CATSDGTERVINQPQHF. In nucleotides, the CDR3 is TGTGCCACCAGTGACGGGACCGAGAGAGTAATTAATCAGCCCCAGCATTTT.

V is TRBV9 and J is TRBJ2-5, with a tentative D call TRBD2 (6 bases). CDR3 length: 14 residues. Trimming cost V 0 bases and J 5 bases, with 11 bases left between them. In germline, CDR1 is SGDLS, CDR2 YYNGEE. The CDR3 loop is CASSVVGGYETQYF. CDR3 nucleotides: TGTGCCAGCAGCGTAGTGGGGGGATATGAGACCCAGTACTTC.

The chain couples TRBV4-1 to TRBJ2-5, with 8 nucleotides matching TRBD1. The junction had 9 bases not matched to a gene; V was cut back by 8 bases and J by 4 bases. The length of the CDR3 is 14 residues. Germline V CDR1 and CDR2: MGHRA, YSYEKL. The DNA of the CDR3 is TGCGCCAGCCGGCTAGCAGGGGGCGGAGAGACCCAGTACTTC. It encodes CASRLAGGGETQYF.

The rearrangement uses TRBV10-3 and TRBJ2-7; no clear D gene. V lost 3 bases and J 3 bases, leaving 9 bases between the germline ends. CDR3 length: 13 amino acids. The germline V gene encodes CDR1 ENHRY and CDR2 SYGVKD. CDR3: CAISDHNGYEQYF. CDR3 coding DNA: TGTGCCATCAGTGACCACAACGGCTACGAGCAGTACTTC.

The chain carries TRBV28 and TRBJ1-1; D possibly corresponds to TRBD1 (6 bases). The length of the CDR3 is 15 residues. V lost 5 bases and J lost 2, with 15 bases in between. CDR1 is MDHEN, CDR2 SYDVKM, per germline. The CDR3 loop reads CASSPNRVVNTEAFF. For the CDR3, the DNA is TGTGCCAGCAGTCCAAACAGGGTCGTAAACACTGAAGCTTTCTTT.

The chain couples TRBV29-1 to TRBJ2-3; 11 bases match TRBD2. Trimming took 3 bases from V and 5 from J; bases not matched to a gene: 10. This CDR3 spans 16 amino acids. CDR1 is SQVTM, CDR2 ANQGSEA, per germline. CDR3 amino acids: CSVDQLAGGGGDTQYF. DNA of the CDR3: TGCAGCGTTGATCAGCTAGCGGGAGGCGGTGGAGATACGCAGTATTTT.

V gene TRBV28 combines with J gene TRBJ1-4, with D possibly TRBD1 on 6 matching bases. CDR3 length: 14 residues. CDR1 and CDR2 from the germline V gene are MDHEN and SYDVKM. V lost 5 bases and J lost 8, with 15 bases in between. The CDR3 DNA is TGTGCCAGCAGTCCCCCACAGGGAGAAGAAAAACTGTTTTTT. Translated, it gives CASSPPQGEEKLFF.

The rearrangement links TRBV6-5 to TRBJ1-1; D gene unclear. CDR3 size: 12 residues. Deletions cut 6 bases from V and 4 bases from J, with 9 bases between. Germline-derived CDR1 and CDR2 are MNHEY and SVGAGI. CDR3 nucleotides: TGTGCCAGCAGGGAGGGTGGCACTGAAGCTTTCTTT. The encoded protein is CASREGGTEAFF.

The DNA of the CDR3 is TGTGCCAGTAGTGGGGTGTACACTGAAGCTTTCTTT. It is translated as CASSGVYTEAFF. V and J are TRBV19 and TRBJ1-1, with no clear D. Germline-derived CDR1 and CDR2 are LNHDA and SQIVND (reference sequence). V was trimmed by 5 bases and J by 3 bases, leaving 7 bases between them. This CDR3 is 12 amino acids long.

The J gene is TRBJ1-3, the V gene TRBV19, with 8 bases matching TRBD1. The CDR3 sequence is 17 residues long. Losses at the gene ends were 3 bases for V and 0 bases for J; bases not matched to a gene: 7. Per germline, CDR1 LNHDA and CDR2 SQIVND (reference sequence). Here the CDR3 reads CASSIGTGAGSGNTIYF. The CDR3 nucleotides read TGTGCCAGTAGTATTGGGACAGGCGCTGGCTCTGGAAACACCATATATTTT.

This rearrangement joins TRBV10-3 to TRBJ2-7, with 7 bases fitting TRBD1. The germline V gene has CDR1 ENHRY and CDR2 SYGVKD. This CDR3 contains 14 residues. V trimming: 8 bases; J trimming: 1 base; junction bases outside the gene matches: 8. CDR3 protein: CAIAAGTESYEQYF. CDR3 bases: TGTGCCATCGCAGCAGGGACAGAGTCCTACGAGCAGTACTTC.

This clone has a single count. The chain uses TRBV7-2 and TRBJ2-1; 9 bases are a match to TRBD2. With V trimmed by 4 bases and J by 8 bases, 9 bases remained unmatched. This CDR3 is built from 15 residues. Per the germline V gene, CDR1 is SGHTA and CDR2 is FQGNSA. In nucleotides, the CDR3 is TGTGCCAGCAGCTCTCAGCGGGGGGCCAGCGATGAGCAGTTCTTC. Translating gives CASSSQRGASDEQFF.

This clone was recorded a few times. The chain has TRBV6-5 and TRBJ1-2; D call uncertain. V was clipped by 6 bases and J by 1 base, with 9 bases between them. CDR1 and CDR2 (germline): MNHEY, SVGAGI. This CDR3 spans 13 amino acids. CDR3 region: CASSGGFNYGYTF. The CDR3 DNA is TGTGCCAGCAGCGGCGGGTTTAACTATGGCTACACCTTC.

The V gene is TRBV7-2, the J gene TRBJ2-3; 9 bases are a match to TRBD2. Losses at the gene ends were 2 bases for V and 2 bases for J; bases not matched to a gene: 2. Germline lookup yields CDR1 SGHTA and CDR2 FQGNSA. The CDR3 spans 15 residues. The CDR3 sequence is CASSLLAGDTDTQYF. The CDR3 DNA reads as TGTGCCAGCAGCTTATTAGCGGGAGACACAGATACGCAGTATTTT.

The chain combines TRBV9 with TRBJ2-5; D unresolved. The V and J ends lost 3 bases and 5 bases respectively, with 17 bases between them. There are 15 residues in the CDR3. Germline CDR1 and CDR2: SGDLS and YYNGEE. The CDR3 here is CASSGENGLGETQYF. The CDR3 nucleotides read TGTGCCAGCAGCGGGGAAAATGGGCTCGGGGAGACCCAGTACTTC. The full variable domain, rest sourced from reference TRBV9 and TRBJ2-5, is DSGVTQTPKHLITATGQRVTLRCSPRSGDLSVYWYQQSLDQGLQFLIQYYNGEERAKGNILERFSAQQFPDLHSELNLSSLELGDSALYFCASSGENGLGETQYFGPGTRLLVL.

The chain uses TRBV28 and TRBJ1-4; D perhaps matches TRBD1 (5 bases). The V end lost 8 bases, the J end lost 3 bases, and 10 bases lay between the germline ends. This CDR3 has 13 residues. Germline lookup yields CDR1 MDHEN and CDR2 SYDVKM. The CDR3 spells CASLGGANEKLFF. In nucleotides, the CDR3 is TGTGCCAGCCTGGGGGGGGCTAATGAAAAACTGTTTTTT.

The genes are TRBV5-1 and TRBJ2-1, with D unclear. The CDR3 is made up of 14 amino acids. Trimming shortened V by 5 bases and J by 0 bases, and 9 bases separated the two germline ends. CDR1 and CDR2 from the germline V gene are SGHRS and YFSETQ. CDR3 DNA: TGCGCCAGCAGATATGAAAGCTCCTACAATGAGCAGTTCTTC. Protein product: CASRYESSYNEQFF.

In nucleotides, the CDR3 is TGTGCCAGCAGCCTACTCCGGGTTCCAAATCAGCCCCAGCATTTT. Translation: CASSLLRVPNQPQHF. The chain carries TRBV6-2 or TRBV6-3 and TRBJ1-5; no definite D call. V lost 6 bases to trimming and J lost 4 bases, with 16 bases between them. There are 15 residues in the CDR3. Germline values: CDR1 MNHEY, CDR2 SVGEGT.

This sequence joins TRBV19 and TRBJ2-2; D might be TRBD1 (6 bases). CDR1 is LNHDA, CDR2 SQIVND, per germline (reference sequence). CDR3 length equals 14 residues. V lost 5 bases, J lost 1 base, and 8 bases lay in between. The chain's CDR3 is CASSGGLNTGELFF. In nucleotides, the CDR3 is TGTGCCAGTAGTGGGGGCCTGAACACCGGGGAGCTGTTTTTT.